This is a list of T cell receptor beta chains from one sample in a study of blood T cell repertoires in COVID-19. Using immunoSEQ multiplex PCR, the repertoire was profiled, and TCRdb retains in-frame clones only, with some absent. The sample records roughly 350,000 clones, approximately 87% being singletons. The sample taken for sequencing was peripheral blood. The receptors come from a woman in her 30s with COVID-19, enrolled during active disease. Both conserved end residues are part of each CDR3. A D gene is named only where the DNA matches it firmly. Only part of the rows carry a size: once, few, many, or a class if the clone is expanded.

size	D	V	J	CDR3	DNA
NA	TRBD2	TRBV29-1	TRBJ2-1	CSVRPSGRAFSDEQFF	TGCAGCGTTCGGCCTAGCGGGAGGGCCTTTTCTGATGAGCAGTTCTTC
NA	NA	TRBV12-5	TRBJ1-2	CASARGQYSGYTF	TGTGCTAGTGCCCGAGGGCAGTACTCTGGCTACACCTTC
NA	TRBD1	TRBV18	TRBJ2-7	CASSRGQGLYEQYF	TGTGCCAGCTCACGGGGACAGGGTCTTTACGAGCAGTACTTC
NA	NA	TRBV11-2	TRBJ2-7	CASSQGTSSYEQYF	TGTGCCAGCAGCCAGGGGACCTCCTCCTACGAGCAGTACTTC
NA	TRBD2	TRBV28	TRBJ2-2	CASSLLAGAGELFF	TGTGCCAGCAGTTTACTCGCGGGAGCCGGGGAGCTGTTTTTT
NA	TRBD2	TRBV19	TRBJ2-3	CASTMGGNSDTQYF	TGTGCCAGTACCATGGGGGGGAACTCAGATACGCAGTATTTT
NA	TRBD1	TRBV4-1	TRBJ2-1	CASSQDGTVRLEQFF	TGCGCCAGCAGCCAAGACGGGACAGTTCGCCTTGAGCAGTTCTTC
NA	NA	TRBV28	TRBJ2-1	CASNPPPSEGNEQFF	TGTGCCAGCAATCCCCCCCCTAGCGAGGGCAATGAGCAGTTCTTC
NA	NA	TRBV5-1	TRBJ2-2	CASSLVQNTGELFF	TGCGCCAGCAGCTTGGTTCAGAACACCGGGGAGCTGTTTTTT
NA	TRBD1	TRBV18	TRBJ2-3	CASSLQLGTGPNTQYF	TGTGCCAGCTCACTACAACTAGGGACAGGGCCTAATACGCAGTATTTT
NA	NA	TRBV29-1	TRBJ2-5	CSVEETAYQETQYF	TGCAGCGTTGAAGAGACAGCTTATCAAGAGACCCAGTACTTC
NA	NA	TRBV19	TRBJ2-5	CASSIDLGQGGETQYF	TGTGCCAGTAGTATAGATCTAGGGCAGGGCGGCGAGACCCAGTACTTC
NA	TRBD1	TRBV10-3	TRBJ2-5	CAIRDSGETQYF	TGTGCCATTCGGGACAGCGGAGAGACCCAGTACTTC
NA	NA	TRBV28	TRBJ1-5	CASRQGSINQPQHF	TGTGCCAGCAGACAGGGTTCTATCAATCAGCCCCAGCATTTT
NA	TRBD1	TRBV25-1	TRBJ2-5	CASSENRGNQETQYF	TGTGCCAGCAGTGAAAACAGGGGGAACCAAGAGACCCAGTACTTC
NA	NA	TRBV7-4	TRBJ1-5	CASSPGPQGFSQPQHF	TGTGCCAGCAGCCCTGGGCCGCAGGGATTTAGTCAGCCCCAGCATTTT
NA	NA	TRBV9	TRBJ2-1	CASSLSASRSYNEQFF	TGTGCCAGCAGCCTATCAGCCAGCAGGTCCTACAATGAGCAGTTCTTC
once	TRBD1	TRBV7-3	TRBJ2-2	CASSLPGTGYTGELFF	TGTGCCAGCAGCTTACCCGGGACAGGGTATACCGGGGAGCTGTTTTTT
NA	TRBD1	TRBV5-1	TRBJ1-5	CASSRGQGVDQPQHF	TGCGCCAGCAGCAGGGGACAGGGGGTGGATCAGCCCCAGCATTTT
NA	NA	TRBV19	TRBJ1-5	CASTASTWSNQPQHF	TGTGCCAGTACCGCCTCTACCTGGAGCAATCAGCCCCAGCATTTT
NA	TRBD2	TRBV5-1	TRBJ2-2	CASSLDGRLAGELFF	TGCGCCAGCAGCTTGGACGGGAGGCTCGCCGGGGAGCTGTTTTTT
NA	NA	TRBV5-1	TRBJ2-1	CASSGRDPGSYNEQFF	TGCGCCAGCAGCGGGCGGGACCCAGGGTCCTACAATGAGCAGTTCTTC
NA	TRBD2	TRBV6-2/TRBV6-3	TRBJ2-3	CASSYTGTSGRADTQYF	TGTGCCAGCAGTTACACTGGGACTAGCGGGAGAGCAGATACGCAGTATTTT
NA	NA	TRBV2	TRBJ2-1	CASRGVYKFF	TGTGCCAGCAGAGGGGTATACAAGTTCTTC
once	NA	TRBV3-1/TRBV3-2	TRBJ2-1	CASSQAGTLVGHEQFF	TGTGCCAGCAGCCAAGCCGGGACTCTAGTGGGCCATGAGCAGTTCTTC
NA	TRBD1	TRBV2	TRBJ1-2	CASSRTGGAYGYTF	TGTGCCAGCTCAAGGACAGGGGGCGCCTATGGCTACACCTTC
NA	TRBD2	TRBV30	TRBJ2-2	CAWSRSGRRTGELFF	TGTGCCTGGAGCCGTAGCGGGAGGAGGACCGGGGAGCTGTTTTTT
few	TRBD2	TRBV7-6	TRBJ2-7	CASSAGLAEGSYEQYF	TGTGCCAGCAGCGCAGGACTAGCGGAGGGCTCCTACGAGCAGTACTTC
NA	TRBD2	TRBV19	TRBJ2-1	CASSPPGLAGVNEQFF	TGTGCCAGTAGTCCTCCCGGACTAGCGGGAGTTAATGAGCAGTTCTTC
NA	NA	TRBV28	TRBJ1-5	CASKGGIQPQHF	TGTGCCAGCAAGGGGGGGATTCAGCCCCAGCATTTT
NA	NA	TRBV11-2	TRBJ2-1	CASSLAGVNEQFF	TGTGCCAGCAGCTTAGCGGGAGTTAATGAGCAGTTCTTC
NA	NA	TRBV11-3	TRBJ2-3	CASSLRGGEADTQYF	TGTGCCAGCAGCCTACGTGGCGGGGAGGCAGATACGCAGTATTTT
NA	NA	TRBV19	TRBJ2-1	CASSIDRYSYNEQFF	TGTGCCAGTAGTATAGACAGGTACTCCTACAATGAGCAGTTCTTC
NA	NA	TRBV5-6	TRBJ2-7	CASSLGPGPYEQYF	TGTGCCAGCAGCTTGGGACCAGGTCCCTACGAGCAGTACTTC
NA	TRBD2	TRBV12-3/TRBV12-4	TRBJ2-3	CASSPRGGDTQYF	TGTGCCAGCAGCCCCCGGGGGGGCGATACGCAGTATTTT
NA	NA	TRBV13	TRBJ2-5	CASSPPSASEETQYF	TGTGCCAGCAGTCCCCCATCGGCTAGTGAAGAGACCCAGTACTTC
NA	NA	TRBV5-4	TRBJ2-7	CASSFGPHYEQYF	TGTGCCAGCAGCTTTGGGCCCCATTACGAGCAGTACTTC
NA	NA	TRBV11-2	TRBJ1-1	CASSPIEAFF	TGTGCCAGCAGCCCCATTGAAGCTTTCTTT
NA	NA	TRBV19	TRBJ2-5	CASSRLVQETQYF	TGTGCCAGTAGTCGACTAGTTCAAGAGACCCAGTACTTC
NA	TRBD2	TRBV7-9	TRBJ2-1	CASSLGGSGLAGGGQFF	TGTGCCAGCAGCTTAGGGGGTTCCGGACTAGCGGGAGGTGGGCAGTTCTTC
NA	TRBD1	TRBV7-9	TRBJ1-1	CASSNLRQGARNTEAFF	TGTGCCAGCAGCAATCTCAGACAGGGGGCTAGGAACACTGAAGCTTTCTTT
once	NA	TRBV4-2	TRBJ2-3	CASSPVQRGTDTQYF	TGTGCCAGCAGCCCAGTCCAGCGAGGAACAGATACGCAGTATTTT
NA	TRBD1	TRBV18	TRBJ2-7	CASSLGTGSSYEQYF	TGTGCCAGCTCACTAGGGACAGGCTCTTCCTACGAGCAGTACTTC
few	TRBD1	TRBV27	TRBJ2-7	CASIGRTGTYEQYF	TGTGCCAGCATCGGAAGGACAGGGACCTACGAGCAGTACTTC
NA	TRBD2	TRBV6-5	TRBJ2-7	CASSYSASGSREQYF	TGTGCCAGCAGTTACTCGGCCAGCGGGAGTAGGGAGCAGTACTTC
few	NA	TRBV3-1/TRBV3-2	TRBJ2-7	CASSQGALSSYEQYF	TGTGCCAGCAGCCAAGGGGCACTTAGCTCCTACGAGCAGTACTTC
NA	NA	TRBV5-6	TRBJ1-2	CASSLGGHLYGYTF	TGTGCCAGCAGCTTGGGAGGACACCTCTATGGCTACACCTTC
NA	NA	TRBV5-1	TRBJ1-1	CASSLLQANTEAFF	TGCGCCAGCAGCTTGTTGCAGGCGAACACTGAAGCTTTCTTT
NA	TRBD2	TRBV7-3	TRBJ2-2	CASSFQAGVAGGELFF	TGTGCCAGCAGCTTCCAAGCGGGAGTTGCCGGCGGGGAGCTGTTTTTT
NA	NA	TRBV28	TRBJ1-2	CASSLQGHNYGYTF	TGTGCCAGCAGTTTACAGGGGCATAACTATGGCTACACCTTC
NA	NA	TRBV6-1	TRBJ1-1	CASSEQGGWLAFF	TGTGCCAGCAGTGAACAGGGCGGTTGGTTAGCTTTCTTT
once	TRBD1	TRBV4-1	TRBJ1-2	CASSQEGDRAAYGYTF	TGCGCCAGCAGCCAAGAGGGGGACAGGGCCGCGTATGGCTACACCTTC
NA	NA	TRBV7-2	TRBJ1-1	CASSLALRGPEAFF	TGTGCCAGCAGCTTAGCGCTTCGGGGTCCTGAAGCTTTCTTT